This TCR beta chain came from a study of OX40 agonist ivuxolimab in advanced cancers. Study context: All patients had ivuxolimab intravenously every 2 weeks at 0.01 to 10 mg/kg.

In regard to this clone: Its antigen remains unknown.

Study findings and constraints: Relative to CD4+, CD8+ T cells held more expanded clones on average. The study did not work out the antigen specificity of the expanded peripheral T cells. Among the least clonally expanded were partial responders at 0.1-3.0 mg/kg.

Assay used: immunoSEQ multiplex PCR; TCRdb lists only in-frame clones, some missing. The table has roughly 120,000 clones, 80% to 90% seen once. The V gene's germline CDR1 is ENHRY and CDR2 SYGVKD. With 0 bases removed from V and 7 bases from J, the gap between germline ends came to 15 bases. This CDR3 has 15 amino acids. The receptor was derived from an adult with an advanced solid tumor such as melanoma, head and neck, liver or kidney cancer. The chain links TRBV10-3 to TRBJ1-1; D possibly corresponds to TRBD1 (6 bases). The sample was CD4+ or CD8+ T cells sorted from blood, taken in a trial of the OX40 agonist ivuxolimab. The CDR3 DNA follows: TGTGCCATCAGTGAGTCGCAGGGGTCGGTCGGTGAAGCTTTCTTT. Translation: CAISESQGSVGEAFF.